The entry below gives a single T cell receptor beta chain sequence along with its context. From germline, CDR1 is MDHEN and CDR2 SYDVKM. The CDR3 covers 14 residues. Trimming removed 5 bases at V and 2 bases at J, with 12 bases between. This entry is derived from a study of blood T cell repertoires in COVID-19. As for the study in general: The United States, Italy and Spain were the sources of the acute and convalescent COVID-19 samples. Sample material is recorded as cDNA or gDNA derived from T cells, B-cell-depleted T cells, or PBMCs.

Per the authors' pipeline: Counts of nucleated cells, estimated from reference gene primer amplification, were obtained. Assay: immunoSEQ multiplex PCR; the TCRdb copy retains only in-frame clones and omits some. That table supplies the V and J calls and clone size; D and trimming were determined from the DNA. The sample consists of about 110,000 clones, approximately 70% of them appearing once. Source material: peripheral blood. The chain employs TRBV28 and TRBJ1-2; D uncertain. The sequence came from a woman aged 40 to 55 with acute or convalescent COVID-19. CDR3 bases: TGTGCCAGCAGTGGGTTTCGGGAGAACTATGGCTACACCTTC. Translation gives CASSGFRENYGYTF.